This TCR beta chain was sequenced during a study of T cell changes during pregnancy in multiple sclerosis. The table came from immunoSEQ multiplex PCR; TCRdb's copy has only in-frame clones and leaves some out. The sample has 45,000 to 55,000 clones; around 92% are singletons. Trimming removed 11 bases at V and 5 bases at J, with 10 bases between. The CDR3 totals 11 residues. The germline gives CDR1 SEHNR, CDR2 FQNEAQ (reference sequence). The TCR originated in a female donor with multiple sclerosis, enrolled in a pregnancy study. The rearrangement uses TRBV7-9 and TRBJ2-1; weak D call: TRBD1 (5 bases). Sequenced here: CD4+ T cells from peripheral blood mononuclear cells, sampled after pregnancy. The CDR3 loop is CAGSRDNEQFF. In DNA form, the CDR3 reads TGTGCCGGAAGCAGGGACAATGAGCAGTTCTTC.